Listed below are T cell receptor beta chains from one sample, sequenced in a study of blood T cells in healthy people across ages. TCRdb reprocessed the 5' RACE reads via MiXCR and lists one record per CDR3 protein. The table has more than 1,000,000 distinct CDR3 sequences, 20% to 25% seen once; the top ten hold approximately 0.75%. The data were also submitted as part of a second study, on T cells of mothers and their children.

Material for sequencing was blood. The receptors here all came from a girl aged 2 to 10 in good health. The CDR3 runs from the conserved cysteine through the conserved F or W. D genes are given only for firm matches. Clone size is given for some rows only: seen once, a few or many times, or a class if the clone is expanded.

>TRBD1|TRBJ2-6|NA|TRBV28
CASSLPQGARGANVLTF
TGTGCCAGCAGTTTACCCCAGGGGGCGCGTGGGGCCAACGTCCTGACTTTC
>TRBD2|TRBJ2-1|NA|TRBV4-3
CASSQDFGRYNEQFF
TGCGCCAGCAGCCAAGATTTCGGGAGGTACAATGAGCAGTTCTTC
>TRBD1|TRBJ2-2|NA|TRBV6-5
CASRSGTGRTGELFF
TGTGCCAGCAGATCCGGGACAGGAAGGACCGGGGAGCTGTTTTTT
>NA|TRBJ2-4|few|TRBV6-1
CASSAALLHLAKNIQYF
TGTGCCAGCAGTGCCGCCTTACTACATTTAGCCAAAAACATTCAGTACTTC
>NA|TRBJ2-5|NA|TRBV14
CAGSPYATSGTQYF
TGTGCCGGCAGCCCTTACGCGACCTCGGGGACCCAGTACTTC
>NA|TRBJ1-2|few|TRBV29-1
CSVVRKAANYGYTF
TGCAGCGTTGTACGCAAAGCGGCTAACTATGGCTACACCTTC
>NA|TRBJ1-1|few|TRBV7-2
CASSFDRTTEAFF
TGTGCCAGCAGCTTCGACAGAACGACTGAAGCTTTCTTT
>NA|TRBJ1-5|few|TRBV27
CASSLSAELQPQHF
TGTGCCAGCAGTTTATCGGCAGAATTACAGCCCCAGCATTTT
>TRBD2|TRBJ2-5|few|TRBV20-1
CSASAPTSGEETQYF
TGCAGTGCTAGTGCCCCGACTAGCGGTGAAGAGACCCAGTACTTC
>TRBD2|TRBJ2-7|few|TRBV20-1
CSARDSGRPTYEQYF
TGCAGTGCTAGAGACAGCGGGAGGCCCACCTACGAGCAGTACTTC
>NA|TRBJ2-1|NA|TRBV29-1
CSVVGGTTYNEQFF
TGCAGCGTTGTAGGTGGCACAACCTACAATGAGCAGTTCTTC
>NA|TRBJ1-1|NA|TRBV19
CASSRSGCNTEAFF
TGTGCCAGTAGTCGGTCCGGGTGCAACACTGAAGCTTTCTTT
>NA|TRBJ2-7|NA|TRBV27
CASRRGGLSYEQYF
TGTGCCAGCAGGAGGGGCGGATTATCTTACGAGCAGTACTTC
>NA|TRBJ2-1|few|TRBV7-2
CASSLGFGVVVNEQFF
TGTGCCAGCAGCTTAGGATTCGGGGTGGTTGTTAATGAGCAGTTCTTC
>TRBD2|TRBJ2-1|few|TRBV29-1
CSVVDSGRIYNEQFF
TGCAGCGTTGTTGATAGCGGGAGAATCTACAATGAGCAGTTCTTC
>NA|TRBJ2-7|few|TRBV4-1
CASSPPYPPYEQYF
TGCGCCAGCAGCCCCCCCTATCCTCCCTACGAGCAGTACTTC
>NA|TRBJ2-1|NA|TRBV7-9
CASSPKGGKGSNEQFF
TGTGCCAGCAGCCCCAAGGGCGGGAAGGGAAGTAATGAGCAGTTCTTC
>NA|TRBJ2-1|few|TRBV7-3
CASSFGSTGQVEQFF
TGTGCCAGCAGCTTCGGATCAACAGGGCAGGTTGAGCAGTTCTTC
>NA|TRBJ1-4|NA|TRBV3-1
CASEPRGSGEKLLF
TGTGCCAGTGAGCCGAGGGGTTCTGGGGAAAAACTGCTTTTT
>NA|TRBJ1-1|NA|TRBV7-2
CASSPMTGTEAFF
TGTGCCAGCAGCCCCATGACAGGCACTGAAGCTTTCTTT
>NA|TRBJ2-3|few|TRBV29-1
CSVAAVNTDTQYF
TGCAGCGTTGCGGCGGTAAACACAGATACGCAGTATTTT
>TRBD2|TRBJ2-1|NA|TRBV2
CASTYRLAEAGRFF
TGTGCCAGCACATACCGACTAGCGGAGGCGGGTCGGTTCTTC
>TRBD1|TRBJ2-5|NA|TRBV6-2/TRBV6-3
CASSLGQGISF
TGTGCCAGCAGTTTAGGACAGGGGATATCCTTC
>TRBD2|TRBJ2-7|NA|TRBV11-2
CASSPYSGYEQYF
TGTGCCAGCAGTCCCTATAGCGGGTACGAGCAGTACTTC
>NA|TRBJ2-2|once|TRBV18
CASSQPQGHFSNTGELFF
TGTGCCAGCTCACAACCGCAGGGCCATTTTTCCAACACCGGGGAGCTGTTTTTT
>NA|TRBJ1-2|NA|TRBV12-3/TRBV12-4
CASSFGPAPYGYTF
TGTGCCAGCAGTTTTGGTCCAGCTCCCTATGGCTACACCTTC
>NA|TRBJ2-7|NA|TRBV29-1
CSVEKSGAEQYF
TGCAGCGTTGAAAAGTCAGGGGCCGAGCAGTACTTC
>NA|TRBJ1-1|few|TRBV20-1
CSASLWGRISEAFF
TGCAGTGCTAGCCTATGGGGCCGGATTTCTGAAGCTTTCTTT
>TRBD2|TRBJ2-7|NA|TRBV7-9
CASSSGRLAGNYEQYF
TGTGCCAGCAGCTCCGGCCGACTAGCGGGGAACTACGAGCAGTACTTC
>NA|TRBJ2-7|few|TRBV28
CASGLGTPGLEQYF
TGTGCCAGCGGTTTAGGGACACCAGGGCTCGAGCAGTACTTC
>NA|TRBJ2-1|NA|TRBV4-3
CASSHAIGGNNEQFF
TGCGCCAGCAGCCACGCTATAGGGGGGAACAATGAGCAGTTCTTC
>NA|TRBJ2-7|NA|TRBV4-1
CASSLTREPSIEQYF
TGCGCCAGCAGCCTCACCAGGGAGCCTAGTATCGAGCAGTACTTC
>NA|TRBJ2-1|NA|TRBV6-5
CASSYSRQNNEQFF
TGTGCCAGCAGTTACTCGCGGCAAAACAATGAGCAGTTCTTC
>TRBD2|TRBJ2-2|NA|TRBV10-2
CASSAGSAGDTGELFF
TGCGCCAGCAGCGCGGGTAGCGCGGGGGACACCGGGGAGCTGTTTTTT
>NA|TRBJ2-1|few|TRBV3-1
CASSQTLSTYNEQFF
TGTGCCAGCAGCCAAACGCTTTCCACCTACAATGAGCAGTTCTTC
>NA|TRBJ2-1|few|TRBV11-2
CASSFRSGGINEQFF
TGTGCCAGCAGCTTCCGGTCCGGGGGAATCAATGAGCAGTTCTTC
>NA|TRBJ1-1|NA|TRBV6-5
CASSYSRQTGAFF
TGTGCCAGCAGTTACTCGAGGCAGACTGGAGCTTTCTTT
>NA|TRBJ1-1|few|TRBV28
CASSLWTSNTEAFF
TGTGCCAGCAGTTTATGGACATCGAACACTGAAGCTTTCTTT
>TRBD1|TRBJ1-2|NA|TRBV7-2
CASSLHRGRAGVRGYTF
TGTGCCAGCAGCTTACACAGGGGGCGCGCCGGGGTTCGAGGCTACACCTTC
>NA|TRBJ2-3|NA|TRBV29-1
CSAQTSTRNTQYF
TGCAGCGCTCAAACCTCCACAAGAAATACGCAGTATTTT
>TRBD2|TRBJ2-5|few|TRBV20-1
CSARDLRTSGVETQYF
TGCAGTGCTAGAGATCTGAGGACTAGCGGGGTGGAGACCCAGTACTTC
>NA|TRBJ2-5|NA|TRBV24-1
CATSENWMETQYF
TGTGCCACCAGTGAGAATTGGATGGAGACCCAGTACTTC
>NA|TRBJ1-3|few|TRBV7-9
CASSFTRSGNTIYF
TGTGCCAGCAGCTTCACCAGGTCTGGAAACACCATATATTTT
>NA|TRBJ2-1|NA|TRBV29-1
CGGLRGAYNEQFF
TGCGGAGGCCTTCGGGGGGCATACAATGAGCAGTTCTTC
>TRBD2|TRBJ2-1|NA|TRBV7-2
CASSQPSGLYNEQFF
TGTGCCAGCAGCCAGCCTAGCGGGCTATACAATGAGCAGTTCTTC
>NA|TRBJ2-1|NA|TRBV7-3
CASSNTRSAVRNEQFF
TGTGCCAGCAGCAACACTAGGAGTGCCGTGCGGAATGAGCAGTTCTTC
>NA|TRBJ2-2|NA|TRBV7-8
CASSLASIELFF
TGTGCCAGCAGCTTAGCCTCCATCGAGCTGTTTTTT
>NA|TRBJ1-5|few|TRBV5-1
CASSLRQGQPQHF
TGCGCCAGCAGCTTGAGGCAGGGACAGCCCCAGCATTTT
>NA|TRBJ2-5|few|TRBV7-9
CASSSPREYEQCF
TGTGCCAGCAGCTCCCCTAGAGAATACGAGCAGTGCTTC
>TRBD2|TRBJ2-1|NA|TRBV20-1
CSADTSGTYNEQFF
TGCAGTGCTGATACTAGCGGCACCTACAATGAGCAGTTCTTC